The next 10 T cell receptor beta chains were all read from a single sample in a study of T cell repertoires in cytomegalovirus infection. TCRdb fed the reads into MiXCR, producing one record per CDR3 protein. The table shows around 900,000 distinct CDR3 sequences, with approximately 31% occurring only once. Their specific antigens are unknown. The material sequenced was cultured CD8+ T cells from PBMCs, taken from culture after CMV antigen stimulation. Receptors originate from a human donor in good health (CMV status not recorded). Some clones in this sample may be carry-over from other donors' samples.

The V call is TRBV27, the J call TRBJ1-1; D is perhaps TRBD1 (6 bases). Germline assignment: CDR1 MNHEY and CDR2 SMNVEV (reference sequence). V was clipped by 3 bases and J by 2 bases, with 13 bases between them. This CDR3 contains 15 residues. The CDR3 nucleotides are TGTGCCAGCAGTTTTCAGGGGCGCCAAAACACTGAAGCTTTCTTT. This sequence encodes CASSFQGRQNTEAFF.

In its sample, this clonotype was seen a few times. This sequence joins TRBV7-6 and TRBJ2-1; tentatively, D is TRBD1 or TRBD2 (5 bases each). This CDR3 has 15 amino acids. The ends were cut back, 4 bases at V and 1 base at J, with 11 bases in the middle. Germline V gene lookup returns CDR1 SGHVS and CDR2 FNYEAQ. The CDR3 protein is CASSWSGPSYNEQFF. As DNA, the CDR3 is TGTGCCAGCAGCTGGTCGGGGCCTTCCTACAATGAGCAGTTCTTC. Using reference TRBV7-6 and TRBJ2-1 for the parts outside the CDR3, the full variable domain is GAGVSQSPRYKVTKRGQDVALRCDPISGHVSLYWYRQALGQGPEFLTYFNYEAQQDKSGLPNDRFSAERPEGSISTLTIQRTEQRDSAMYRCASSWSGPSYNEQFFGPGTRLTVL.

This clonotype was seen just once. The chain links TRBV7-9 to TRBJ2-3, with D tentatively TRBD2 (5 bases). The CDR3 contains 19 residues. Germline CDR1 is SEHNR and CDR2 is FQNEAQ (reference sequence). V lost 0 bases and J lost 0, with 19 bases in between. CDR3 nucleotides: TGTGCCAGCAGCTTAGCCTTGCCCCTTACATGGACTAGCACAGATACGCAGTATTTT. It translates to CASSLALPLTWTSTDTQYF.

This clonotype was recorded at least ten times. This chain connects TRBV9 to TRBJ1-6; D gene unclear. CDR1 and CDR2 (germline): SGDLS, YYNGEE. Between the trimmed V and J ends, which lost 0 bases and 10 bases, there was a span of 11 bases. This CDR3 has 14 residues. The CDR3 loop reads CASSVEFRNSPLHF. CDR3 nucleotides: TGTGCCAGCAGCGTAGAGTTCAGAAACTCACCCCTCCACTTT.

This rearrangement joins TRBV7-3 to TRBJ2-1; TRBD2 matches 8 bases. Trimming at V came to 5 bases and at J to 3 bases, leaving 15 bases not matched to a gene. The CDR3 loop spans 18 amino acids. CDR1 and CDR2 from the germline V gene are SGHTA and FQGTGA. The CDR3 DNA sequence: TGTGCCAGCAGCCTCCGGGGCGGGGGGCCAGTTGACTACAATGAGCAGTTCTTC. Translated: CASSLRGGGPVDYNEQFF.

This clonotype was detected only a few times. The missing conserved phenylalanine or tryptophan at the end of this CDR3 makes a read error likely. The DNA of the CDR3 is TGTGCCAGCAGTTTACAAGGGAGCACAGATACGCAGTATTCT. This sequence encodes CASSLQGSTDTQYS. The V gene is TRBV27, the J gene TRBJ2-3; D is uncertain. The germline CDR1 and CDR2 sequences are MNHEY and SMNVEV (reference sequence). The germline V and J ends were trimmed by 2 bases and 0 bases, with 6 bases remaining between them. This CDR3 has 14 residues.

The V and J genes are TRBV27 and TRBJ2-1, with TRBD2 matching over 7 bases. Germline CDR1 is MNHEY and CDR2 is SMNVEV (reference sequence). There are 15 residues in the CDR3. The trim removed 4 bases at V and 3 bases at J, leaving 6 bases unmatched. This CDR3 is CASSWAGENYNEQFF. The CDR3 bases are TGTGCCAGCAGTTGGGCGGGGGAGAACTACAATGAGCAGTTCTTC.

Only a few counts were recorded for this clonotype. The chain combines TRBV6-5 with TRBJ1-5, with D uncertain. The CDR3 consists of 16 residues. V was trimmed by 6 bases and J by 0 bases, leaving 15 bases between them. CDR1 and CDR2 (germline): MNHEY, SVGAGI. The CDR3 loop is CASSTGPPNSNQPQHF. The CDR3 coding sequence is TGTGCCAGCAGCACTGGACCTCCGAATAGCAATCAGCCCCAGCATTTT.

This clonotype was picked up a small number of times. This chain joins TRBV6-2 or TRBV6-3 and TRBJ1-3; 8 bases line up with TRBD1. Germline trimming cut 0 bases from V and 2 bases from J; bases unmatched to any gene: 3. The CDR3 spans 16 residues. Germline assignment: CDR1 MNHEY and CDR2 SVGEGT. This chain's CDR3 is CASSYSTTGAGNTIYF. As DNA, the CDR3 is TGTGCCAGCAGTTACTCTACGACAGGGGCTGGAAACACCATATATTTT.

This clonotype was picked up a small number of times. The chain couples TRBV4-3 to TRBJ1-2; TRBD1 matches at 7 bases. CDR1 and CDR2 (germline): LGHNA, YSLEER. CDR3 length: 16 residues. Trimming took 2 bases from V and 6 from J; bases not matched to a gene: 12. CDR3 coding DNA: TGCGCCAGCAGCCAAAGGAGGCAGGGGGATTTCCATGGCTACACCTTC. Encoded protein: CASSQRRQGDFHGYTF.